This T cell receptor (beta chain) emerged from a study of blood T cell repertoires in COVID-19 (TCRdb year 2020). Describing the broader study: Collaborator samples came from the United States, Italy and Spain and covered acute and convalescent phases of COVID-19. The samples were drawn from two sources: the first 160 participants of the ongoing ImmuneRACE study, and 1,254 subjects contributed by 6 global collaborators. The dataset comprised deeply sampled blood TCRbeta repertoires from subjects exposed to, actively infected with, or recovered from COVID-19. The repertoires were released in a freely available public database meant as a resource for research on the immune response to SARS-CoV-2. Where available, HLA class I and class II types were taken from metadata supplied by the sample provider and were not determined by assay-based typing. Sample metadata almost always included a de-identified subject ID, COVID-19 status, age in years and sex. The prospective study material was composed of cDNA or gDNA derived from T cells, B-cell-depleted T cells, or PBMCs. General study outcomes and caveats: The quantity of clinical and demographic metadata differed by source and by participant and was supplied without curation.

TCRbeta CDR3 regions were amplified from genomic DNA using the immunoSEQ Assay, a bias-controlled multiplex PCR. The original pipeline was this. Within the assay, amplification of reference gene primers was used to estimate how many nucleated cells each sample contained. To quantify the absolute abundance of each unique TCRbeta CDR3 rearrangement, sequence reads were collapsed and filtered. For each sample, productive Simpson clonality was calculated as the square root of Simpson's diversity index over productive rearrangements. TCRdb re-hosts the immuneACCESS table, in-frame sequences only. Its copies lack some clones; in the studies checked, an unresolved V gene accounts for under half of them, and the cause for the rest is not known. V and J calls and clone size are those listed in that table; D and trimming were worked out from the DNA. A total of about 210,000 clones appear in this sample, over 70% of them only once. Of the sample, about 7.2% is held by the ten largest clones.

Worth noting for this clone: The antigen it binds to is not known. One base away there is no much larger clone; base qualities are not given.

Each collaborating institution followed its own protocols to collect whole blood in K2EDTA tubes. For TCRbeta analysis, collaborators shipped samples in one of three forms: frozen whole blood, isolated PBMCs, or DNA extracted from either of those sample types. The CDR3, cysteine through phenylalanine, is 13 amino acids long. CDR3 DNA is the only sequence kept; it has 39 bases, read in frame from the first base. The germline V gene sets CDR1 to SGHRS and CDR2 to YFSETQ. V and J lose 4 bases and 1 base, and a span of 8 bases separates them. This TCR derives from a man between 60 and 75 years old with acute or convalescent COVID-19. The rearranged chain carries TRBV5-1 and TRBJ1-1; the best D guess is TRBD1, with 5 bases matching. Sample: peripheral blood. This receptor has the CDR3 CASSRRENTEAFF. The nucleotides read TGCGCCAGCAGCCGCAGGGAGAACACTGAAGCTTTCTTT.